These T cell receptor beta chains were read from a single sample in a study of blood T cell repertoires in COVID-19. Produced via immunoSEQ multiplex PCR; TCRdb's table is partial and in-frame only. Among about 270,000 clones listed, 75% to 90% were seen once. Source material: PBMCs or T cells enriched from blood (not recorded which). The receptors here all came from a woman younger than 35 who had recovered from COVID-19. CDR3s include the opening cysteine and the closing phenylalanine or tryptophan. A D gene is named only where the DNA matches it firmly. Clone size, where shown, is once, few, many, or a class for clones that have expanded.

clone size: NA
J gene: TRBJ2-7
V gene: TRBV29-1
D gene: NA
CDR3 protein: CSVGGGGLYEQYF
CDR3 DNA: TGCAGCGTTGGAGGGGGGGGCTTATACGAGCAGTACTTC

clone size: NA
J gene: TRBJ2-6
V gene: TRBV5-1
D gene: NA
CDR3 protein: CASTGTQINSGANVLTF
CDR3 DNA: TGCGCCAGCACCGGGACACAGATTAACTCTGGGGCCAACGTCCTGACTTTC

clone size: NA
J gene: TRBJ1-5
V gene: TRBV5-6
D gene: TRBD1
CDR3 protein: CASSLNRGVNQPQHF
CDR3 DNA: TGTGCCAGCAGCTTGAACAGGGGGGTCAATCAGCCCCAGCATTTT

clone size: NA
J gene: TRBJ1-3
V gene: TRBV3-1/TRBV3-2
D gene: NA
CDR3 protein: CASSQDRGSGNTIYF
CDR3 DNA: TGTGCCAGCAGCCAAGACAGGGGATCTGGAAACACCATATATTTT

clone size: NA
J gene: TRBJ1-4
V gene: TRBV10-3
D gene: NA
CDR3 protein: CAISESGGTNEKLFF
CDR3 DNA: TGTGCCATCAGTGAGTCAGGGGGAACTAATGAAAAACTGTTTTTT

clone size: NA
J gene: TRBJ2-5
V gene: TRBV5-1
D gene: TRBD2
CDR3 protein: CASSLNAGGPGETQYF
CDR3 DNA: TGCGCCAGCAGCTTAAACGCGGGGGGGCCGGGGGAGACCCAGTACTTC

clone size: NA
J gene: TRBJ2-2
V gene: TRBV6-4
D gene: TRBD2
CDR3 protein: CASSDSSGATGELFF
CDR3 DNA: TGTGCCAGCAGTGACTCTAGCGGGGCCACCGGGGAGCTGTTTTTT

clone size: NA
J gene: TRBJ2-1
V gene: TRBV9
D gene: TRBD2
CDR3 protein: CASSVVDSGGDNEQFF
CDR3 DNA: TGTGCCAGCAGCGTAGTAGATAGCGGGGGGGACAATGAGCAGTTCTTC

clone size: NA
J gene: TRBJ2-7
V gene: TRBV2
D gene: NA
CDR3 protein: CASSEAPLWQYF
CDR3 DNA: TGTGCCAGCAGTGAAGCTCCTCTTTGGCAGTACTTC

clone size: NA
J gene: TRBJ1-2
V gene: TRBV15
D gene: TRBD1
CDR3 protein: CATSRGTAYGYTF
CDR3 DNA: TGTGCCACCAGCAGGGGGACAGCATATGGCTACACCTTC

clone size: once
J gene: TRBJ2-7
V gene: TRBV3-1/TRBV3-2
D gene: NA
CDR3 protein: CASSQGGPPYEQYF
CDR3 DNA: TGTGCCAGCAGCCAGGGGGGGCCCCCCTACGAGCAGTACTTC

clone size: NA
J gene: TRBJ1-1
V gene: TRBV7-3
D gene: NA
CDR3 protein: CASSSTGQRNTEAFF
CDR3 DNA: TGTGCCAGCAGCTCGACTGGACAGAGGAACACTGAAGCTTTCTTT

clone size: once
J gene: TRBJ2-1
V gene: TRBV21-1
D gene: NA
CDR3 protein: CAGLRDLEQFF
CDR3 DNA: TGTGCCGGGCTCCGCGATCTTGAGCAGTTCTTC

clone size: NA
J gene: TRBJ1-6
V gene: TRBV11-2
D gene: TRBD1
CDR3 protein: CASSPFAGGLASPLHF
CDR3 DNA: TGTGCCAGCAGCCCCTTCGCAGGGGGTCTTGCTTCACCCCTCCACTTT

clone size: NA
J gene: TRBJ1-1
V gene: TRBV5-6
D gene: NA
CDR3 protein: CASSLAVGGGTEAFF
CDR3 DNA: TGTGCCAGCAGCTTGGCGGTTGGAGGCGGAACTGAAGCTTTCTTT